These 7 T cell receptor beta chains were sequenced from one sample in a study of blood T cell repertoires in COVID-19. Data came from immunoSEQ multiplex PCR; TCRdb stores just in-frame clones and leaves some out. The sample yields about 270,000 clones, about 91% seen once. Sequencing was carried out using PBMCs or T cells enriched from blood (not recorded which). The receptors come from a man aged 35 to 55 who had been exposed to COVID-19.

The chain employs TRBV7-3 and TRBJ2-1; possible D gene TRBD2, 5 bases. Germline CDR1 is SGHTA and CDR2 is FQGTGA. Trimming cost V 4 bases and J 10 bases, with 17 bases left between them. This CDR3 spans 14 amino acids. This CDR3 reads CASSYGPETGEQFF. The CDR3 region has the DNA TGTGCCAGCAGCTACGGGCCTGAGACGGGAGAGCAGTTCTTC.

The CDR3: CASSLGTPGTDLNYGYTF. In DNA form, the CDR3 reads TGCGCCAGCAGCTTGGGAACCCCTGGGACAGACCTTAACTATGGCTACACCTTC. The chain carries TRBV5-1 and TRBJ1-2; 7 bases agree with TRBD1. Germline CDR1 reads SGHRS; CDR2 reads YFSETQ. CDR3 length: 18 residues. V gave up 0 bases and J gave up 1 base; unmatched junction bases: 12.

The genes are TRBV28 and TRBJ1-1, with D hard to call. V lost 7 bases to trimming and J lost 0 bases, with 9 bases between them. The CDR3 loop spans 13 amino acids. In germline, CDR1 is MDHEN, CDR2 SYDVKM. This CDR3 is CASIPGVNTEAFF. CDR3 in DNA: TGTGCCAGCATCCCGGGTGTGAACACTGAAGCTTTCTTT.

The chain has TRBV7-9 and TRBJ2-1, with 8 bases identical to TRBD1. Germline assignment: CDR1 SEHNR and CDR2 FQNEAQ (reference sequence). This CDR3 comprises 18 residues. The junction had 12 bases not matched to a gene; V was cut back by 5 bases and J by 0 bases. As DNA, the CDR3 is TGTGCCAGCAGCCATCACTATCGACAGGGGTCCTCCTACAATGAGCAGTTCTTC. Translated, it gives CASSHHYRQGSSYNEQFF.

This chain joins TRBV4-2 and TRBJ2-3; unclear D gene. The CDR3 runs 17 residues. Trimming removed 1 base at V and 2 bases at J, with 16 bases between. From germline, CDR1 is LGHNA and CDR2 YNFKEQ. The CDR3 region has the DNA TGTGCCAGCAGCCAAGTAGCTTTTGCGGAAATCACAGATACGCAGTATTTT. Amino acids: CASSQVAFAEITDTQYF.

The chain is built from TRBV14 and TRBJ2-7; TRBD1 aligns across 8 bases. This CDR3 comprises 15 residues. From germline, CDR1 is SGHDN and CDR2 FVKESK. Trimming took 4 bases from V and 2 from J; bases not matched to a gene: 7. The CDR3 loop reads CASSLGQGLTYEQYF. As DNA, the CDR3 is TGTGCCAGCAGCCTAGGACAGGGCCTCACCTACGAGCAGTACTTC.

The V call is TRBV19, the J call TRBJ1-5; 8 positions agree with TRBD1. V lost 7 bases and J lost 6; bases outside the gene matches: 8. The germline CDR1 and CDR2 sequences are LNHDA and SQIVND (reference sequence). The CDR3 contains 14 residues. The CDR3 here is CASTGTGSGQPQHF. As DNA, the CDR3 is TGTGCCAGTACCGGGACAGGCAGTGGTCAGCCCCAGCATTTT.